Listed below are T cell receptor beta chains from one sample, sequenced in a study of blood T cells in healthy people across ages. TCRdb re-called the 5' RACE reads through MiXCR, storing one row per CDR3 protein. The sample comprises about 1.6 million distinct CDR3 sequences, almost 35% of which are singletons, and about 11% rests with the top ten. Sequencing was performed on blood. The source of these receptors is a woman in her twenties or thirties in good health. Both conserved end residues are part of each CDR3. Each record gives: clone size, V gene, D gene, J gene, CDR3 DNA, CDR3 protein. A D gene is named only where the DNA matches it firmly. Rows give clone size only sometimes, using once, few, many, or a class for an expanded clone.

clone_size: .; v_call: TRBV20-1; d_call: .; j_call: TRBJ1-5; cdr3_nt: TGCAGTGCTAGAGTGCAGGGCGACTATAGCAATCAGCCCCAGCATTTT; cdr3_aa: CSARVQGDYSNQPQHF
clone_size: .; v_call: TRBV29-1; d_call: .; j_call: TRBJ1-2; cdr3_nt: TGCAGCGTCGACCGGGACACCGACTATGGCTACACCTTC; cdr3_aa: CSVDRDTDYGYTF
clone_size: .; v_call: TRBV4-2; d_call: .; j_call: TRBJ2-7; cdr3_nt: TGTGCCAGCAGCCAAGTGGGGGAAGGCCTTTCCTACGAGCAGTACTTC; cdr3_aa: CASSQVGEGLSYEQYF
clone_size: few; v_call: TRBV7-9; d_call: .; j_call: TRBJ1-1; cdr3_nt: TGTGCCAGCAGCTTAGATGGAGGGAGCGCTTTCTTT; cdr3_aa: CASSLDGGSAFF
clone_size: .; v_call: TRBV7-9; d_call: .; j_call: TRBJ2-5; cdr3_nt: TGTGCCAGCAGCTTAGAGCTCCGGGACCAAGAGACCCAGTACTTC; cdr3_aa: CASSLELRDQETQYF
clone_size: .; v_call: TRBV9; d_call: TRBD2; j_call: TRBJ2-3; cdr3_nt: TGTGCCAGCAGCCAAGCGGGAGGATTTCCAGATACGCAGTATTTT; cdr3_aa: CASSQAGGFPDTQYF
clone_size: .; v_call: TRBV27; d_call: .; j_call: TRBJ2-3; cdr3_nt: TGTGCCAGCAGTTTTTCGGGCGCAGAGGGCACAGATACGCAGTATTTT; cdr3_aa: CASSFSGAEGTDTQYF
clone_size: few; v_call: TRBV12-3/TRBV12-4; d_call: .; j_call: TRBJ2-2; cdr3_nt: TGTGCCAGCAGTTTCTCAGGGAACGGGGAGCGGTTTTTT; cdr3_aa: CASSFSGNGERFF
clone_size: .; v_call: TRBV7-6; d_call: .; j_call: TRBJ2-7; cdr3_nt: TGTGCCAGCAGCTTGGAACCGGGACACGTGTGCTCCTACGAGCAGTACTTC; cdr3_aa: CASSLEPGHVCSYEQYF
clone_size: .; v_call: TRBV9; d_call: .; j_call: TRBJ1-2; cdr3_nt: TGTGCCAGCAGCGTAGGAGTTTTAGCTAACTATGGCTACACCTTC; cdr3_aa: CASSVGVLANYGYTF